These T cell receptor beta chains were read from a single sample in a study of blood T cell repertoires in COVID-19. Only in-frame clones appear in the TCRdb table, and some are missing; sequencing was by immunoSEQ multiplex PCR. Counted here are fewer than 400,000 clones, about 90% occurring once; the ten biggest clones make up under 3.5%. Material: peripheral blood. Source of these receptors: a woman aged 30 to 39 with COVID-19, enrolled during active disease. Each CDR3 is given with its conserved first and last residue. The D gene is left open where the match is weak. For some rows the clone size is stated as once, few or many, or as a class when expanded; others skip it.

NA,TRBV30,14,TRBD1,TRBJ2-7,CAWSRTGFIYEQYF,TGTGCCTGGAGTCGGACAGGGTTCATTTACGAGCAGTACTTC
NA,TRBV4-1,15,NA,TRBJ1-2,CASSLSYGTTYGYTF,TGCGCCAGCAGCCTCAGCTACGGGACTACCTATGGCTACACCTTC
few,TRBV6-5,13,TRBD1,TRBJ1-2,CASRTGLDYGYTF,TGTGCCAGCCGGACAGGATTGGACTATGGCTACACCTTC
once,TRBV28,12,NA,TRBJ1-2,CASSEQAAGYTF,TGTGCCAGCAGTGAACAGGCGGCCGGCTACACCTTC
NA,TRBV28,13,NA,TRBJ2-7,CASSPTLTYEQYF,TGTGCCAGCAGCCCGACTTTAACCTACGAGCAGTACTTC
NA,TRBV10-3,13,TRBD1,TRBJ1-3,CAITLGQGNTIYF,TGTGCCATCACCTTGGGACAGGGCAACACCATATATTTT
NA,TRBV6-1,16,TRBD1,TRBJ1-4,CASSEGTGTTNEKLFF,TGTGCCAGCAGTGAAGGGACAGGGACAACTAATGAAAAACTGTTTTTT
NA,TRBV9,16,TRBD2,TRBJ2-5,CASSVGGLAGQETQYF,TGTGCCAGCAGCGTAGGTGGGCTAGCGGGGCAAGAGACCCAGTACTTC
NA,TRBV10-3,15,TRBD1,TRBJ2-7,CAIRPGQGLTYEQYF,TGTGCCATCAGACCGGGACAGGGGTTGACCTACGAGCAGTACTTC
NA,TRBV6-1,18,TRBD2,TRBJ2-3,CASSGPEGAGGRTDTQYF,TGTGCCAGCAGTGGCCCTGAGGGAGCGGGAGGCCGCACAGATACGCAGTATTTT
NA,TRBV30,16,NA,TRBJ1-4,CASKLLYRASNEKLFF,TGTGCCTCCAAACTACTATACAGGGCCTCTAATGAAAAACTGTTTTTT
NA,TRBV7-9,16,TRBD2,TRBJ2-1,CASSYLAGRAGNEQFF,TGTGCCAGCAGCTATCTAGCGGGGAGAGCGGGCAATGAGCAGTTCTTC
NA,TRBV11-2,16,TRBD1,TRBJ1-6,CASSAVGTGGNSPLHF,TGTGCCAGCAGCGCCGTCGGGACAGGGGGCAATTCACCCCTCCACTTT
NA,TRBV28,14,TRBD1,TRBJ1-2,CASQGGRMRSGYTF,TGTGCCAGTCAGGGGGGACGGATGAGATCTGGCTACACCTTC
NA,TRBV14,16,TRBD1,TRBJ1-5,CASSQDRGQGNQPQHF,TGTGCCAGCAGCCAAGATCGGGGACAGGGAAATCAGCCCCAGCATTTT
NA,TRBV5-6,13,NA,TRBJ2-2,CASSRTAAGELFF,TGTGCCAGCAGCCGGACAGCGGCGGGGGAGCTGTTTTTT
NA,TRBV19,14,TRBD1,TRBJ1-6,CASTGGQYNSPLHF,TGTGCCAGTACCGGGGGACAGTATAATTCACCCCTCCACTTT
NA,TRBV7-9,14,NA,TRBJ2-5,CASSLEGVGETQYF,TGTGCCAGCAGCTTAGAAGGGGTTGGAGAGACCCAGTACTTC
NA,TRBV19,13,NA,TRBJ2-7,CASALGWGSEQYF,TGTGCCAGCGCCCTAGGTTGGGGCAGCGAGCAGTACTTC
NA,TRBV30,16,TRBD1,TRBJ2-6,CAWIKGTVSGANVLTF,TGTGCCTGGATAAAGGGGACAGTCTCTGGGGCCAACGTCCTGACTTTC
NA,TRBV2,13,NA,TRBJ1-5,CASSVLGNQPQHF,TGTGCCAGCAGTGTCCTCGGGAATCAGCCCCAGCATTTT
NA,TRBV19,16,NA,TRBJ1-2,CASSISRAAFFNGYTF,TGTGCCAGTAGTATCTCCAGGGCGGCCTTCTTTAATGGCTACACCTTC